The clone carrying this TCR beta chain was seen a few times. The entry originates in a study of blood T cell repertoires in COVID-19. On the study more broadly: From T cells, B-cell-depleted T cells, or PBMCs came the material, which was cDNA or gDNA.

CDR1 is SGHKS and CDR2 is YYEKEE in the germline V gene (reference sequence). The V end lost 0 bases, the J end lost 5 bases, and 14 bases lay between the germline ends. CDR3 size: 16 residues. Clones were sequenced by immunoSEQ multiplex PCR, and TCRdb holds only the in-frame ones, with some missing. Of 100,000 to 120,000 clones in the sample, more than 75% were seen once. The chain has TRBV5-5 and TRBJ1-4; no reliable D call. The TCR comes from a woman in her fifties or sixties with acute or convalescent COVID-19. Material for sequencing was peripheral blood. The CDR3 sequence: CASSLDGQAYNEKLFF. Here the CDR3 DNA reads TGTGCCAGCAGCTTGGATGGGCAGGCATACAATGAAAAACTGTTTTTT.